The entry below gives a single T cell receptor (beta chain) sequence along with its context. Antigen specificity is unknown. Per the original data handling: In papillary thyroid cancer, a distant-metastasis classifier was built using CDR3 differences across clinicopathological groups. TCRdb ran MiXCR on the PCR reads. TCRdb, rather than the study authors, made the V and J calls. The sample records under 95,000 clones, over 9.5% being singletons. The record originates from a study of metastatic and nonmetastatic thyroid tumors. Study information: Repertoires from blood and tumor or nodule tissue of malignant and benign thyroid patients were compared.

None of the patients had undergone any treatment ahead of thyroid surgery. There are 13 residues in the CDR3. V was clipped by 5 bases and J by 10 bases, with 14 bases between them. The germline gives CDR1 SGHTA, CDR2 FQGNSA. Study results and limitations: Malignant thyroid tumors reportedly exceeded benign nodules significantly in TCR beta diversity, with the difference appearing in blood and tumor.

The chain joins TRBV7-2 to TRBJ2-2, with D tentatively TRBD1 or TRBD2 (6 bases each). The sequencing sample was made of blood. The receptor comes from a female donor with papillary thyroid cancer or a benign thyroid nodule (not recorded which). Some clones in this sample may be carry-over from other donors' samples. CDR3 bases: TGTGCCAGCAGCAGGGGGGACGGTTCGGAGCTGTTTTTT. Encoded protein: CASSRGDGSELFF.